The rows below give T cell receptor beta chains drawn from one sample of a study of blood T cell repertoires in COVID-19. Only in-frame clones appear in the TCRdb table, and some are missing; sequencing was by immunoSEQ multiplex PCR. The sample shows 50,000 to 65,000 clones, around 88% of them seen only once. The material sequenced was peripheral blood. The receptors originated from a man in his 60s with acute or convalescent COVID-19. CDR3s include the opening cysteine and the closing phenylalanine or tryptophan. D genes are given only for firm matches. Clone sizes are given selectively: once, few, many, or a class where the clone is expanded.

size: NA
V: TRBV4-1
D: TRBD1
J: TRBJ2-1
DNA: TGCGCCAGCAGCCATGGACAGGTAAGCTCCTACAATGAGCAGTTCTTC
CDR3: CASSHGQVSSYNEQFF

size: NA
V: TRBV28
D: TRBD1
J: TRBJ2-7
DNA: TGTGCCAGCAGTCCCTGGGACAGGGTCTACGAGCAGTACTTC
CDR3: CASSPWDRVYEQYF

size: few
V: TRBV5-4
D: NA
J: TRBJ2-2
DNA: TGTGCCAGCACCCAGCGGCACACGAACACCGGGGAGCTGTTTTTT
CDR3: CASTQRHTNTGELFF

size: NA
V: TRBV7-9
D: NA
J: TRBJ1-1
DNA: TGTGCCAGCAGCTTAGGGGTCGGGGGTGGCACTGAAGCTTTCTTT
CDR3: CASSLGVGGGTEAFF

size: NA
V: TRBV4-3
D: NA
J: TRBJ1-2
DNA: TGCGCCAGCAGCCCCAAAGCGGGGGGCTATGGCTACACCTTC
CDR3: CASSPKAGGYGYTF

size: NA
V: TRBV12-5
D: NA
J: TRBJ1-2
DNA: TGTGCTAGTGGTACGGACAGACGGAATGGCTACACCTTC
CDR3: CASGTDRRNGYTF

size: NA
V: TRBV7-9
D: TRBD1
J: TRBJ2-1
DNA: TGTGCCAGCAGCTTAGGCAGGGGGCCCCACAATGAGCAGTTCTTC
CDR3: CASSLGRGPHNEQFF

size: NA
V: TRBV5-1
D: NA
J: TRBJ2-1
DNA: TGCGCCAGCAGCACCGGGAGAAATGAGCAGTTCTTC
CDR3: CASSTGRNEQFF

size: NA
V: TRBV28
D: TRBD1
J: TRBJ2-6
DNA: TGTGCCAGCAAGACAGGGACCTCTGGGGCCAACGTCCTGACTTTC
CDR3: CASKTGTSGANVLTF

size: NA
V: TRBV7-6
D: NA
J: TRBJ2-3
DNA: TGTGCCAGCAGCTTAGCGGGGCGGGGCTACACAGATACGCAGTATTTT
CDR3: CASSLAGRGYTDTQYF

size: NA
V: TRBV5-1
D: NA
J: TRBJ1-6
DNA: TGCGCCAGCAGCTTGGGACAGTCCTACCAGGGTCAATTTAATTCACCCCTCCACTTT
CDR3: CASSLGQSYQGQFNSPLHF

size: few
V: TRBV7-9
D: NA
J: TRBJ2-1
DNA: TGTGCCAGCAGCTTGGATATCCAGGGTTATGAGCAGTTCTTC
CDR3: CASSLDIQGYEQFF

size: NA
V: TRBV13
D: TRBD1
J: TRBJ2-7
DNA: TGTGCCAGCAGCGAGGACAGGGGCGACGAGCAGTACTTC
CDR3: CASSEDRGDEQYF

size: NA
V: TRBV6-5
D: TRBD1
J: TRBJ1-2
DNA: TGTGCCAGCAGTTTACAGGGGCTGGATGGCTACACCTTC
CDR3: CASSLQGLDGYTF

size: once
V: TRBV4-3
D: NA
J: TRBJ2-7
DNA: TGCGCCAGCAGCCAAGATAGTAGCTCTGGCGAGCAGTACTTC
CDR3: CASSQDSSSGEQYF

size: NA
V: TRBV2
D: NA
J: TRBJ1-5
DNA: TGTGCCAGCATGGTAGCAGGGAACCAGCCCCAGCATTTT
CDR3: CASMVAGNQPQHF

size: NA
V: TRBV16
D: NA
J: TRBJ1-4
DNA: TGTGCCAGCAGCCAATCGGGCCGAGAAAAACTGTTTTTT
CDR3: CASSQSGREKLFF

size: NA
V: TRBV3-1/TRBV3-2
D: TRBD2
J: TRBJ2-3
DNA: TGTGCCAGCAGCCAAACACTAGCGGAGAGCACAGATACGCAGTATTTT
CDR3: CASSQTLAESTDTQYF

size: NA
V: TRBV4-2
D: NA
J: TRBJ1-6
DNA: TGTGCCAGCAGCCCCGGGGGGAGCTCCTATAATTCACCCCTCCACTTT
CDR3: CASSPGGSSYNSPLHF

size: NA
V: TRBV11-3
D: NA
J: TRBJ2-3
DNA: TGTGCCAGCAGCCAGACCGGGACTGGCACAGATACGCAGTATTTT
CDR3: CASSQTGTGTDTQYF

size: few
V: TRBV7-2
D: TRBD1
J: TRBJ1-5
DNA: TGTGCCAGCAGCCAACAGGGGGCGGGCAATCAGCCCCAGCATTTT
CDR3: CASSQQGAGNQPQHF

size: NA
V: TRBV5-1
D: TRBD1
J: TRBJ1-4
DNA: TGCGCCAGCAGCTTGACGGGACAGGCGACAACTAATGAAAAACTGTTTTTT
CDR3: CASSLTGQATTNEKLFF

size: NA
V: TRBV11-1
D: TRBD2
J: TRBJ2-1
DNA: TGTGCCAGCAGCTCCACCGGCGGGAGTTCCTACAATGAGCAGTTCTTC
CDR3: CASSSTGGSSYNEQFF

size: NA
V: TRBV11-3
D: TRBD1
J: TRBJ1-4
DNA: TGTGCCAGCAGCCACGGGACAGGGACGGGGGAACTGTTTTTT
CDR3: CASSHGTGTGELFF

size: NA
V: TRBV5-5
D: NA
J: TRBJ1-1
DNA: TGTGCCAGCAGCTTGGCCGCGGGGGTAGCATACACTGAAGCTTTCTTT
CDR3: CASSLAAGVAYTEAFF

size: NA
V: TRBV12-3/TRBV12-4
D: TRBD1
J: TRBJ1-4
DNA: TGTGCCAGCGGGACAGTGGTAGAAAAACTGTTTTTT
CDR3: CASGTVVEKLFF

size: NA
V: TRBV7-2
D: TRBD1
J: TRBJ2-7
DNA: TGTGCCAGCAGCTTACGGGACAGCAAGGCCTACGAGCAGTACTTC
CDR3: CASSLRDSKAYEQYF

size: NA
V: TRBV6-1
D: NA
J: TRBJ2-5
DNA: TGTGCCAGCAGTGAGTTATACAGCAAGCAAGAGACCCAGTACTTC
CDR3: CASSELYSKQETQYF

size: NA
V: TRBV3-1/TRBV3-2
D: NA
J: TRBJ2-3
DNA: TGTGCCAGCAGCCAAGTGGTCGCGACTGGCACAGATACGCAGTATTTT
CDR3: CASSQVVATGTDTQYF